This T cell receptor (beta chain) was sequenced during a study of blood T cell repertoires in COVID-19. Study-wide background: Donors in the United States, Italy and Spain gave samples during acute or convalescent COVID-19. From T cells, B-cell-depleted T cells, or PBMCs came the material, which was cDNA or gDNA.

V shed 2 bases, J shed 5 bases, and the junction held 6 bases outside the gene matches. Germline assignment: CDR1 LGHNA and CDR2 YNFKEQ. There are 16 residues in the CDR3. A Seattle source enrolled patients during active infection and followed them longitudinally. As handled by the study authors: The assay estimated nucleated cells by amplifying reference gene primers. TCRdb keeps only in-frame clones here, not all; method: immunoSEQ multiplex PCR. The V and J calls and the clone size are those of that table, but D and trimming were determined from the DNA. This table has 35,000 to 45,000 clones, 85% to 95% appearing once.

The chain has TRBV4-2 and TRBJ2-1, with TRBD2 identical over 10 bases. Sequenced input: peripheral blood. This TCR was recovered from a man aged 50-59 years with COVID-19, enrolled during active disease. The DNA of the CDR3 is TGTGCCAGCAGCCAACTCCTAGCGGGGGACAACAATGAGCAGTTCTTC. Translating it yields CASSQLLAGDNNEQFF.